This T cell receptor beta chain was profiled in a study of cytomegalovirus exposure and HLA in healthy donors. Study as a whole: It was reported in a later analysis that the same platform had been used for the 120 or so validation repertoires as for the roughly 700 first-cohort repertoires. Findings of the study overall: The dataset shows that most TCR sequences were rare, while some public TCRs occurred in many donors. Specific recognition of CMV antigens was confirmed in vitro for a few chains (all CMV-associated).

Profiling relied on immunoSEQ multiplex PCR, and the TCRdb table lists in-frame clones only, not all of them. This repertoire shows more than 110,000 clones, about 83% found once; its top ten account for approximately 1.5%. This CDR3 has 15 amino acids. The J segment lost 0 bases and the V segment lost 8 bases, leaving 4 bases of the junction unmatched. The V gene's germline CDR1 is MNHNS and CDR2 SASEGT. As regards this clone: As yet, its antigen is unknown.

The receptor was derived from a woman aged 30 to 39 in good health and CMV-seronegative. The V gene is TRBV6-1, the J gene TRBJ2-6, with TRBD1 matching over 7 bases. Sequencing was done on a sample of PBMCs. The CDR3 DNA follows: TGTGCCAGCGGGGGACAGCCCTCTGGGGCCAACGTCCTGACTTTC. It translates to CASGGQPSGANVLTF.